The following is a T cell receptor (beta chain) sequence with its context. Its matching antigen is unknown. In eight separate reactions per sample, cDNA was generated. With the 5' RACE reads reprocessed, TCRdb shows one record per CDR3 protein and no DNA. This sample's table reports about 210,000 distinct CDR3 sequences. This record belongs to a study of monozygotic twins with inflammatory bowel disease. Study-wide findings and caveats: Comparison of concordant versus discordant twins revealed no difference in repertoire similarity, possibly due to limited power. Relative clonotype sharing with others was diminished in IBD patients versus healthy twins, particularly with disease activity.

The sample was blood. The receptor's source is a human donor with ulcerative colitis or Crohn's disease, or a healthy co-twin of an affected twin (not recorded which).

The chain's CDR3 is CAIRPGQGNYNEQFF. V gene TRBV10-3 combines with J gene TRBJ2-1; TCRdb reports TRBD1, a call that lacks DNA to check it against. CDR1 and CDR2 (germline): ENHRY, SYGVKD. The CDR3 runs to 15 residues.